These T cell receptor beta chains were read from a single sample in a study of T cell responses to AZD1222 COVID-19 vaccine. Method: immunoSEQ multiplex PCR; TCRdb's copy keeps in-frame clones and lacks some. In the table there are approximately 150,000 clones, roughly 92% of which are singletons. Sequences were derived from peripheral blood, sampled 28 days after the second AZD1222 dose. Receptor source: an adult who received the AZD1222 COVID-19 vaccine. Both conserved end residues are part of each CDR3. D genes are given only for firm matches. Size values are once, few and many counts, or a class for expanded clones, and some rows have none.

J | D | V | size | DNA | CDR3
TRBJ1-3 | NA | TRBV12-3/TRBV12-4 | NA | TGTGCCAGCACCTGGTTCGCTGGAAACACCATATATTTT | CASTWFAGNTIYF
TRBJ1-1 | NA | TRBV3-1/TRBV3-2 | once | TGTGCCAGCAGCCAAGAAGCGGCCAGAGGATCGAACACTGAAGCTTTCTTT | CASSQEAARGSNTEAFF
TRBJ2-1 | NA | TRBV6-2/TRBV6-3 | NA | TGTGCCAGCAGCCCTCAATCAGGGGTTGCTTACAATGAGCAGTTCTTC | CASSPQSGVAYNEQFF
TRBJ1-2 | NA | TRBV7-9 | NA | TGTGCCAGCAGCCAAGTCCACATCAGACTCGGTACGGATGGCTACACCTTC | CASSQVHIRLGTDGYTF
TRBJ1-4 | NA | TRBV4-3 | NA | TGCGCCAGCAGCCAAGATGGGTCGGGGGGAAAACTGTTTTTT | CASSQDGSGGKLFF
TRBJ2-3 | NA | TRBV5-1 | NA | TGCGCCAGCAGCTTGGAAGGGGTCACAGATACGCAGTATTTT | CASSLEGVTDTQYF
TRBJ1-3 | NA | TRBV30 | NA | TGTGCCGCCGGGGCGAGCTCTGGAAACACCATATATTTT | CAAGASSGNTIYF
TRBJ1-1 | NA | TRBV9 | NA | TGTGCCAGCAGCGCTCAGGGTCTTTCCGTTGAAGCTTTCTTT | CASSAQGLSVEAFF
TRBJ1-2 | NA | TRBV19 | NA | TGTGCCAGTAATCCGGGACGGACGACCTATGGCTACACCTTC | CASNPGRTTYGYTF
TRBJ2-3 | NA | TRBV10-3 | NA | TGTGCCATCTCGTCCGGTGGGCTGTCCACAGATACGCAGTATTTT | CAISSGGLSTDTQYF
TRBJ2-1 | NA | TRBV19 | NA | TGTGCCAGCTCTTCCTGGGGCGGGCAGTTCTTC | CASSSWGGQFF
TRBJ1-6 | NA | TRBV7-9 | NA | TGTGCCAGCAGCTTAACGGGACTGAATAATTCACCCCTCCACTTT | CASSLTGLNNSPLHF
TRBJ2-1 | TRBD2 | TRBV3-1/TRBV3-2 | NA | TGTGCCAGCAGCCCGGGACTAGCGGCCTGGGGGGACTACAATGAGCAGTTCTTC | CASSPGLAAWGDYNEQFF
TRBJ1-2 | NA | TRBV27 | NA | TGTGCCAGCCGGACGGCCCATGTGGACTATGGCTACACCTTC | CASRTAHVDYGYTF
TRBJ1-3 | NA | TRBV2 | NA | TGTGCCAGCAGTGGCCTCTTGGGAGGAGGGACTGGAAACACCATATATTTT | CASSGLLGGGTGNTIYF
TRBJ1-3 | NA | TRBV6-6 | NA | TGTGCCAGCAGTTACTCGGACAGCTCTGGAAACACCATATATTTT | CASSYSDSSGNTIYF
TRBJ1-5 | NA | TRBV2 | NA | TGTGCCAGCAGGGACAGTTTTGGTCAGCCCCAGCATTTT | CASRDSFGQPQHF
TRBJ1-6 | NA | TRBV5-1 | NA | TGCGCCAGCAGCTCAGCCGGGACCCACAATTCACCCCTCCACTTT | CASSSAGTHNSPLHF
TRBJ1-5 | TRBD1 | TRBV27 | NA | TGTGCCAGCAGACGGGACAGGGGGAGGTATCAGCCCCAGCATTTT | CASRRDRGRYQPQHF
TRBJ1-1 | TRBD1 | TRBV27 | NA | TGTGCCAGCAGCCCACGGTCAGGGGGTCGGGCTGAAGCTTTCTTT | CASSPRSGGRAEAFF
TRBJ1-4 | NA | TRBV28 | NA | TGTGCCAGCAACGGTCGGGGGGCTACTAATGAAAAACTGTTTTTT | CASNGRGATNEKLFF
TRBJ2-1 | NA | TRBV5-5 | NA | TGTGCCAGCAGCTTGGTTCTAGGGATCCATGAGCAGTTCTTC | CASSLVLGIHEQFF
TRBJ1-1 | TRBD1 | TRBV28 | NA | TGTGCCAGCAGGGTACTTACAGGGGAGGGGGTGAACACTGAAGCTTTCTTT | CASRVLTGEGVNTEAFF
TRBJ2-1 | NA | TRBV14 | NA | TGTGCCAGCAGCCAAGTTCCCGATGAGCAGTTCTTC | CASSQVPDEQFF
TRBJ2-4 | NA | TRBV18 | NA | TGTGCCAGCTCACCGGGGGCCGGGATGCTAGCCAAAAACATTCAGTACTTC | CASSPGAGMLAKNIQYF
TRBJ1-5 | NA | TRBV12-3/TRBV12-4 | NA | TGTGCCAGCAGTTTTAGCAATCAGCCCCAGCATTTT | CASSFSNQPQHF
TRBJ2-1 | TRBD2 | TRBV15 | once | TGTGCCACCAGCAGAGAGGCGGGAGTGAACAATGAGCAGTTCTTC | CATSREAGVNNEQFF
TRBJ1-1 | TRBD1 | TRBV6-5 | once | TGTGCCAGCATTTCGACAGGGGTAGCTTTCTTT | CASISTGVAFF
TRBJ1-2 | NA | TRBV6-5 | NA | TGTGCCAGCAGACCAGGGCTTGGCTACACCTTC | CASRPGLGYTF
TRBJ1-1 | TRBD1 | TRBV7-9 | once | TGTGCCAGCAGCTTATTGGAGGCGGCGGGACAGGGGGCTTTCTTT | CASSLLEAAGQGAFF
TRBJ2-1 | NA | TRBV9 | NA | TGTGCCAGCAGCGCTGCAGGAACCTTCTACAATGAGCAGTTCTTC | CASSAAGTFYNEQFF
TRBJ1-2 | TRBD1 | TRBV27 | NA | TGTGCCAGCAGTACAGGGGGGACTGGTGGCTACACCTTC | CASSTGGTGGYTF
TRBJ2-2 | NA | TRBV4-3 | NA | TGCGCCAGCAGCGGGTTAACCGGGGAGCTGTTTTTT | CASSGLTGELFF
TRBJ2-2 | TRBD2 | TRBV5-1 | NA | TGCGCCAGCAGTGGGACTAGCGGGACCGGGGAGCTGTTTTTT | CASSGTSGTGELFF
TRBJ2-7 | NA | TRBV28 | NA | TGTGCCAGCAGTTTGTCCTCCGAGGTGGAGCAGTACTTC | CASSLSSEVEQYF
TRBJ1-5 | TRBD1 | TRBV6-1 | NA | TGTGCCAGCAGTGAAGGGGGGCTGGACAGGGGCGGTCAGCCCCAGCATTTT | CASSEGGLDRGGQPQHF
TRBJ1-1 | TRBD1 | TRBV5-4 | NA | TGTGCCAGCAGCTTGGCAGGGGGCGGCACTGAAGCTTTCTTT | CASSLAGGGTEAFF